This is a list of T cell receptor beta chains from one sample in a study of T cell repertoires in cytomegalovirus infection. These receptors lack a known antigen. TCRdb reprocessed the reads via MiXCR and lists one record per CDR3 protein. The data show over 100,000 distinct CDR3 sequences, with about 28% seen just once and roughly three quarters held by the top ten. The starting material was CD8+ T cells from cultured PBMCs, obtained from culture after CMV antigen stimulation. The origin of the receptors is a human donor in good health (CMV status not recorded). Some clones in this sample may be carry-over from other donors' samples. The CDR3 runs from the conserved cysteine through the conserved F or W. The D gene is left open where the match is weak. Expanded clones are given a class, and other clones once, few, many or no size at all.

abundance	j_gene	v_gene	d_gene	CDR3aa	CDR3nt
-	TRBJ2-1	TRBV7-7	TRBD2	CASSSSLAANEQFF	TGTGCCAGCAGCTCGTCACTAGCGGCCAATGAGCAGTTCTTC
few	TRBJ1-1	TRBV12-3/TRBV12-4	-	CASTYGGREAFF	TGTGCCAGCACATACGGGGGTAGGGAAGCTTTCTTT
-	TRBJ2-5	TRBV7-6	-	CASSLYAGAGGETQYF	TGTGCCAGCAGCTTATATGCGGGCGCCGGTGGGGAGACCCAGTACTTC
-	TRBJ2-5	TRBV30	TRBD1	CAWSVLQDRAVETQYF	TGTGCCTGGAGTGTTCTTCAAGACAGGGCCGTAGAGACCCAGTACTTC
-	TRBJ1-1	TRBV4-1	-	CASGTWVGTEAFF	TGCGCCAGCGGAACTTGGGTGGGCACTGAAGCTTTCTTT
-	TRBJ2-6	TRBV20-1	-	CSARALGPTTYVLTF	TGCAGTGCTAGAGCTTTAGGGCCGACTACCTACGTCCTGACTTTC
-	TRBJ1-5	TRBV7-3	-	CASSPMGGRNQPQHF	TGTGCCAGCAGCCCAATGGGGGGCCGGAATCAGCCCCAGCATTTT
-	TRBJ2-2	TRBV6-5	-	CASSLTLTGELFF	TGTGCCAGCAGTTTAACTCTGACCGGGGAGCTGTTTTTT
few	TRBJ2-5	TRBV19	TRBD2	CASTGRAGGPGETQYF	TGTGCCAGTACCGGAAGAGCGGGGGGGCCAGGAGAGACCCAGTACTTC
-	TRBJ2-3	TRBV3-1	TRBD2	CASSNRTSTTDTQYF	TGTGCCAGCAGCAACCGGACTAGCACCACAGATACGCAGTATTTT
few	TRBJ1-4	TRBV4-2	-	CASSQEGYRAKEGEKLFF	TGTGCCAGCAGCCAAGAGGGATACCGGGCAAAGGAGGGAGAAAAACTGTTTTTT
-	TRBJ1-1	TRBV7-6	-	CASSFYPNTEAFF	TGTGCCAGCAGCTTCTATCCGAACACTGAAGCTTTCTTT
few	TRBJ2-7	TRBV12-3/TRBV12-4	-	CASSLSGHHEQYF	TGTGCCAGCAGTCTCTCGGGGCACCACGAGCAGTACTTC
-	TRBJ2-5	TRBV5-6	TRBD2	CTSSMGLAGDGETQYF	TGTACCAGCAGCATGGGACTAGCGGGGGATGGAGAGACCCAGTACTTC
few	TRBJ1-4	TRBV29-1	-	CSVSGQGGTNEKLFF	TGCAGCGTTTCGGGACAAGGTGGAACTAATGAAAAACTGTTTTTT
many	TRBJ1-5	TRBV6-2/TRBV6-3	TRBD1	CASSLGQGNQPQHF	TGTGCCAGCAGCCTGGGACAGGGGAATCAGCCCCAGCATTTT
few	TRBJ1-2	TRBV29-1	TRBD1	CSVEEPFHDRGGRSNYGYTF	TGCAGCGTTGAAGAACCTTTCCACGACAGGGGAGGGAGGTCTAACTATGGCTACACCTTC
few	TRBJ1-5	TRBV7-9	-	CASSLGQNSVGAYQPQHF	TGTGCCAGCAGCTTGGGTCAAAATAGCGTAGGGGCTTATCAGCCCCAGCATTTT
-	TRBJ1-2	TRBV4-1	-	CASSQDPGTYGYTF	TGCGCCAGCAGCCAAGATCCTGGTACCTATGGCTACACCTTC
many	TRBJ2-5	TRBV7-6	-	CASSSTVLPHQETQYF	TGTGCCAGCAGCTCGACGGTGCTTCCACACCAGGAGACCCAGTACTTC
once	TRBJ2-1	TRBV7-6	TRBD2	CASRKGLAGGPRSYNEQFF	TGTGCCAGCAGGAAGGGGCTAGCGGGGGGGCCTCGGTCCTACAATGAGCAGTTCTTC
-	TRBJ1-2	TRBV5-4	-	CTSSLEGFRRTF	TGTACCAGCAGCTTGGAAGGGTTCCGTAGGACCTTC
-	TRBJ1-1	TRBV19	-	CASSDPAGNTEAFF	TGTGCCAGTAGTGACCCGGCAGGGAACACTGAAGCTTTCTTT
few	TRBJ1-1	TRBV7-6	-	CASSPQTVNTEAFF	TGTGCCAGCAGCCCCCAGACAGTGAACACTGAAGCTTTCTTT
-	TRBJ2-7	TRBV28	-	CASSLVGAAKIYEQYF	TGTGCCAGCAGTTTGGTAGGGGCGGCCAAAATCTACGAGCAGTACTTC
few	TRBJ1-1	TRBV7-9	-	CASSLMGWGTEAFF	TGTGCCAGCAGCTTAATGGGGTGGGGGACTGAAGCTTTCTTT
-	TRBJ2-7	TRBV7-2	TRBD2	CASNWAGVGERYF	TGTGCCAGCAATTGGGCGGGGGTGGGCGAGCGGTACTTC
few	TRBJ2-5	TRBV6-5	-	CASSYYNGQETQYF	TGTGCCAGCAGTTACTATAACGGCCAAGAGACCCAGTACTTC
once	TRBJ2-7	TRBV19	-	CASSSGQSTYEQYF	TGTGCCAGTAGTAGCGGACAGAGCACCTACGAGCAGTACTTC
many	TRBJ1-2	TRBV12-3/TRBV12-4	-	CASSEGVYGYTF	TGTGCCAGCAGTGAGGGGGTCTATGGCTACACCTTC
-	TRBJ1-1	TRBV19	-	CANSLFPGRDTEAFF	TGTGCCAATAGTCTGTTTCCAGGGAGAGACACTGAAGCTTTCTTT
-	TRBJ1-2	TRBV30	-	CAWSTANYGYTF	TGTGCCTGGAGTACAGCGAACTATGGCTACACCTTC
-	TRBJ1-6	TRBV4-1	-	CASSQEGGNSYNSPLHF	TGCGCCAGCAGCCAAGAAGGGGGAAACTCCTATAATTCACCCCTCCACTTT
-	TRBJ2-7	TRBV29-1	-	CSALTGRTYEQYF	TGCAGCGCCTTAACGGGCCGCACCTACGAGCAGTACTTC
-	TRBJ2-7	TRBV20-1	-	CSASASTIYEQYF	TGCAGTGCTAGTGCTAGCACAATTTACGAGCAGTACTTC
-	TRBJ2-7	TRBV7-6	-	CASSLAQGGAYKQYF	TGTGCCAGCAGCTTAGCGCAGGGGGGGGCCTACAAGCAGTACTTC
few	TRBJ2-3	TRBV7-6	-	CASSLAVGGNTDTQYF	TGTGCCAGCAGCTTAGCGGTTGGCGGAAACACAGATACGCAGTATTTT
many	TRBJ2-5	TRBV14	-	CASSLSVTETQYF	TGTGCCAGCAGCCTCTCAGTTACGGAGACCCAGTACTTC
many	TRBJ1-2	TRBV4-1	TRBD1	CASSFGPSRDRAHGYTF	TGCGCCAGCAGTTTCGGGCCCTCCCGGGACAGGGCTCATGGCTACACCTTC
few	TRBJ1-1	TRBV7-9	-	CASTNHKELSNTEAFF	TGTGCCAGCACGAATCATAAAGAGTTGTCGAACACTGAAGCTTTCTTT
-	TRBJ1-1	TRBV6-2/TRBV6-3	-	CASSRAGGAMNTEAFF	TGTGCCAGCAGTAGGGCCGGGGGCGCGATGAACACTGAAGCTTTCTTT
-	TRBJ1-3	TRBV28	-	CASRTRGSGNTIYF	TGTGCCAGCAGGACCCGGGGCTCTGGAAACACCATATATTTT
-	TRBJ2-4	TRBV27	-	CASRRGGDKNIQYF	TGTGCCAGCCGCAGGGGGGGGGACAAAAACATTCAGTACTTC
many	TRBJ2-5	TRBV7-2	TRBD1	CASSLGTGGETQYF	TGTGCCAGCAGCTTAGGGACAGGAGGAGAGACCCAGTACTTC
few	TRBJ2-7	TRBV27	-	CASSLQTGPPYEQYF	TGTGCCAGCAGTTTACAGACCGGCCCGCCCTACGAGCAGTACTTC